Listed below are T cell receptor beta chains from one sample, sequenced in a study of a mutant IDH1 vaccine in newly diagnosed glioma. Sequenced by immunoSEQ multiplex PCR; TCRdb stores in-frame clones only, minus some. The repertoire holds roughly 51,000 clones, approximately 90% seen once, with about 2.5% in the top ten. Sequenced here: PBMCs, sampled from a glioma patient treated with radiotherapy, temozolomide or both. These receptors originate from a man aged 35 to 55 with glioma. Both conserved end residues are part of each CDR3. Fields, in order: D gene, clone size, V gene, J gene, CDR3 DNA, CDR3 protein. The D gene is left open where the match is weak. Not all rows give a size; the values are once, few, many and, for expanded clones, a class.

D gene: .
clone size: .
V gene: TRBV10-3
J gene: TRBJ2-3
CDR3 DNA: TGTGCCATCAGTGAGGACAGCCCCGTGGATACGCAGTATTTT
CDR3 protein: CAISEDSPVDTQYF

D gene: .
clone size: .
V gene: TRBV5-6
J gene: TRBJ2-2
CDR3 DNA: TGTGCCAGCACCCGCGACAGAGTCACCGGGGAGCTGTTTTTT
CDR3 protein: CASTRDRVTGELFF

D gene: .
clone size: .
V gene: TRBV7-9
J gene: TRBJ1-6
CDR3 DNA: TGTGCCAGCAGCTCTAGGAATTCACCCCTCCACTTT
CDR3 protein: CASSSRNSPLHF

D gene: .
clone size: .
V gene: TRBV7-3
J gene: TRBJ2-1
CDR3 DNA: TGTGCCAGCAGCTTAAACCAGGGCAGATCTTACAATGAGCAGTTCTTC
CDR3 protein: CASSLNQGRSYNEQFF

D gene: .
clone size: .
V gene: TRBV7-2
J gene: TRBJ2-4
CDR3 DNA: TGTGCCAGCAGCTTAGCAGTACATTCCCCCCTAGTGTACTTC
CDR3 protein: CASSLAVHSPLVYF

D gene: TRBD1
clone size: few
V gene: TRBV5-6
J gene: TRBJ1-5
CDR3 DNA: TGTGCCAGCAGCTTCTTGGACAGGGCGGATCAGCCCCAGCATTTT
CDR3 protein: CASSFLDRADQPQHF

D gene: .
clone size: once
V gene: TRBV28
J gene: TRBJ1-2
CDR3 DNA: TGTGCCAGCAGTTTATCAGGAGGGTATGGCTACACCTTC
CDR3 protein: CASSLSGGYGYTF

D gene: TRBD2
clone size: .
V gene: TRBV27
J gene: TRBJ2-1
CDR3 DNA: TGTGCCAGCAGCTCAGCGGGAGACCCGCTTGAGCAGTTCTTC
CDR3 protein: CASSSAGDPLEQFF

D gene: TRBD1
clone size: once
V gene: TRBV6-6
J gene: TRBJ2-3
CDR3 DNA: TGTGCCACCTTAAGACAGGGTGGGACCACAGATACGCAGTATTTT
CDR3 protein: CATLRQGGTTDTQYF

D gene: .
clone size: .
V gene: TRBV7-6
J gene: TRBJ2-1
CDR3 DNA: TGTGCCAGCAGCCCCACGATAGGCGCTAGCTCCTACAATGAGCAGTTCTTC
CDR3 protein: CASSPTIGASSYNEQFF

D gene: .
clone size: .
V gene: TRBV19
J gene: TRBJ1-3
CDR3 DNA: TGTGCCAGTAGACAAGTCCCGAACAGACGGACAGACCGGAACACCATATATTTT
CDR3 protein: CASRQVPNRRTDRNTIYF

D gene: .
clone size: .
V gene: TRBV7-9
J gene: TRBJ1-5
CDR3 DNA: TGTGCCAGCAGCCCCTTTAGCGGAGATCAGCCCCAGCATTTT
CDR3 protein: CASSPFSGDQPQHF

D gene: TRBD2
clone size: .
V gene: TRBV7-9
J gene: TRBJ2-1
CDR3 DNA: TGTGCCAGCAGCTTATCGACTAGCGGGAGCCGTGATGAGCAGTTCTTC
CDR3 protein: CASSLSTSGSRDEQFF

D gene: .
clone size: once
V gene: TRBV4-2
J gene: TRBJ1-4
CDR3 DNA: TGTGCCAGCAGCCCGGGCCAGGAAGGGGAAAAACTGTTTTTT
CDR3 protein: CASSPGQEGEKLFF

D gene: .
clone size: .
V gene: TRBV15
J gene: TRBJ2-7
CDR3 DNA: TGTGCCACCAGCAGAGATCTCGGGGGTTTGTCCTACGAGCAGTACTTC
CDR3 protein: CATSRDLGGLSYEQYF

D gene: .
clone size: .
V gene: TRBV6-5
J gene: TRBJ1-2
CDR3 DNA: TGTGCCAGCAGTTACTGGGGGGCCTATGGCTACACCTTC
CDR3 protein: CASSYWGAYGYTF

D gene: TRBD2
clone size: .
V gene: TRBV9
J gene: TRBJ2-3
CDR3 DNA: TGTGCCAGCAGCGTGTGGCTAGCGGGTGGAGATACGCAGTATTTT
CDR3 protein: CASSVWLAGGDTQYF

D gene: .
clone size: few
V gene: TRBV2
J gene: TRBJ1-1
CDR3 DNA: TGTGCCAGCATTGGTAGCTTTACTGAAGCTTTCTTT
CDR3 protein: CASIGSFTEAFF

D gene: .
clone size: .
V gene: TRBV5-1
J gene: TRBJ2-6
CDR3 DNA: TGCGCCAGCAGCTTGTCCAGGGGTATGAGTGGGGCCAACGTCCTGACTTTC
CDR3 protein: CASSLSRGMSGANVLTF

D gene: TRBD2
clone size: .
V gene: TRBV6-1
J gene: TRBJ2-5
CDR3 DNA: TGTGCCAGCAGTGAAAGGACTAGCGGGAGAGGAGAGACCCAGTACTTC
CDR3 protein: CASSERTSGRGETQYF

D gene: .
clone size: .
V gene: TRBV5-4
J gene: TRBJ2-7
CDR3 DNA: TGTGCCAGCAGCCGGGGTTCCTACGAGCAGTACTTC
CDR3 protein: CASSRGSYEQYF

D gene: TRBD2
clone size: .
V gene: TRBV5-1
J gene: TRBJ2-2
CDR3 DNA: TGCGCCAGCAGCTTGGTACAACTAGCGGGCGGCACCGGGGAGCTGTTTTTT
CDR3 protein: CASSLVQLAGGTGELFF

D gene: .
clone size: .
V gene: TRBV18
J gene: TRBJ2-7
CDR3 DNA: TGTGCCAGCTCACCATCCCAGGGTGGGGGTATCGACGAGCAGTACTTC
CDR3 protein: CASSPSQGGGIDEQYF

D gene: .
clone size: .
V gene: TRBV7-8
J gene: TRBJ1-2
CDR3 DNA: TGTGCCAGCAGCTTCGGACAGAACCTGGGAGGCTACACCTTC
CDR3 protein: CASSFGQNLGGYTF

D gene: TRBD1
clone size: few
V gene: TRBV4-1
J gene: TRBJ1-1
CDR3 DNA: TGCGCCAGCACCTTCGACAGGGCCACTGAAGCTTTCTTT
CDR3 protein: CASTFDRATEAFF

D gene: TRBD2
clone size: .
V gene: TRBV7-8
J gene: TRBJ2-1
CDR3 DNA: TGTGCCAGCAGCTTCCGGACTAGCAATAATGAGCAGTTCTTC
CDR3 protein: CASSFRTSNNEQFF

D gene: .
clone size: .
V gene: TRBV6-5
J gene: TRBJ2-2
CDR3 DNA: TGTGCCAGCAGTTACGGAGGGGGGTACACCGGGGAGCTGTTTTTT
CDR3 protein: CASSYGGGYTGELFF

D gene: .
clone size: once
V gene: TRBV5-1
J gene: TRBJ1-1
CDR3 DNA: TGCGCCAGCAGCTTGGAGGCCGGGATTAACACTGAAGCTTTCTTT
CDR3 protein: CASSLEAGINTEAFF

D gene: .
clone size: few
V gene: TRBV6-6
J gene: TRBJ1-2
CDR3 DNA: TGTGCCAGCAGGTCCACGCGGGGCTACACCTTC
CDR3 protein: CASRSTRGYTF

D gene: .
clone size: .
V gene: TRBV20-1
J gene: TRBJ2-4
CDR3 DNA: TGCAGTGCTATGGACATAAACATTCAGTACTTC
CDR3 protein: CSAMDINIQYF

D gene: TRBD2
clone size: .
V gene: TRBV11-3
J gene: TRBJ2-1
CDR3 DNA: TGTGCCAGCAGCCCACAGCGGGAGGGCTTAGATGAGCAGTTCTTC
CDR3 protein: CASSPQREGLDEQFF

D gene: .
clone size: .
V gene: TRBV11-2
J gene: TRBJ1-3
CDR3 DNA: TGTGCCAGCAGCTTAGAGCGCAGCGGAAACACCATATATTTT
CDR3 protein: CASSLERSGNTIYF

D gene: TRBD2
clone size: .
V gene: TRBV19
J gene: TRBJ2-1
CDR3 DNA: TGTGCCAGTAACTCCGGAGCGGGAGGAGTAAATGAGCAGTTCTTC
CDR3 protein: CASNSGAGGVNEQFF

D gene: .
clone size: .
V gene: TRBV6-5
J gene: TRBJ2-5
CDR3 DNA: TGTGCCAGCACGGCAGGACCCCAAGAGACCCAGTACTTC
CDR3 protein: CASTAGPQETQYF

D gene: TRBD1
clone size: few
V gene: TRBV2
J gene: TRBJ1-5
CDR3 DNA: TGTGCCAGCAGTGAGTACAGGGGGAATCAGCCCCAGCATTTT
CDR3 protein: CASSEYRGNQPQHF

D gene: TRBD2
clone size: .
V gene: TRBV7-2
J gene: TRBJ2-2
CDR3 DNA: TGTGCCAGCAGCATTTTAGCGGGAGCTAACGGGGAGCTGTTTTTT
CDR3 protein: CASSILAGANGELFF

D gene: .
clone size: .
V gene: TRBV19
J gene: TRBJ2-3
CDR3 DNA: TGTGCCAGTAGTTCATCATGGGCAGATACGCAGTATTTT
CDR3 protein: CASSSSWADTQYF

D gene: TRBD1
clone size: .
V gene: TRBV5-1
J gene: TRBJ2-2
CDR3 DNA: TGCGCCAGCGGCGAACAGGGGGTAACCGGGGAGCTGTTTTTT
CDR3 protein: CASGEQGVTGELFF

D gene: .
clone size: once
V gene: TRBV27
J gene: TRBJ2-1
CDR3 DNA: TGTGCCAGCAGTTCCCCCGTGGTCAGTGAGCAGTTCTTC
CDR3 protein: CASSSPVVSEQFF

D gene: .
clone size: .
V gene: TRBV5-1
J gene: TRBJ2-6
CDR3 DNA: TGCGCCAGCAGCTTGGATGGGACCGGGGCCAACGTCCTGACTTTC
CDR3 protein: CASSLDGTGANVLTF

D gene: .
clone size: .
V gene: TRBV7-9
J gene: TRBJ1-5
CDR3 DNA: TGTGCCAGCAGCTTAGACGCGGGGCAGCCCCAGCATTTT
CDR3 protein: CASSLDAGQPQHF

D gene: .
clone size: .
V gene: TRBV7-3
J gene: TRBJ2-7
CDR3 DNA: TGTGCCAGCAGCTTATTTGGCGGCTACGAGCAGTACTTC
CDR3 protein: CASSLFGGYEQYF

D gene: TRBD2
clone size: once
V gene: TRBV5-1
J gene: TRBJ2-5
CDR3 DNA: TGCGCCAGCAGCCCACTAGCGCAAGAGACCCAGTACTTC
CDR3 protein: CASSPLAQETQYF

D gene: .
clone size: .
V gene: TRBV28
J gene: TRBJ2-7
CDR3 DNA: TGTGCCAGCAGGGCTATCCTTAGCGGCTCAAAGGGCTACGAGCAGTACTTC
CDR3 protein: CASRAILSGSKGYEQYF

D gene: .
clone size: .
V gene: TRBV11-2
J gene: TRBJ2-7
CDR3 DNA: TGTGCCAGCAGCCCCGCTTACTACGAGCAGTACTTC
CDR3 protein: CASSPAYYEQYF

D gene: TRBD1
clone size: .
V gene: TRBV5-1
J gene: TRBJ1-5
CDR3 DNA: TGCGCCAGCAGCTGGGAGGGGGCTGGCAATCAGCCCCAGCATTTT
CDR3 protein: CASSWEGAGNQPQHF

D gene: TRBD2
clone size: .
V gene: TRBV27
J gene: TRBJ2-7
CDR3 DNA: TGTGCCAGCAGTATGACTAGCGGGAGATACGAGCAGTACTTC
CDR3 protein: CASSMTSGRYEQYF

D gene: TRBD2
clone size: .
V gene: TRBV7-8
J gene: TRBJ2-1
CDR3 DNA: TGTGCCAGCAGACTGCTAGCGGGAGGGCCACGCGGGGACAATGAGCAGTTCTTC
CDR3 protein: CASRLLAGGPRGDNEQFF

D gene: .
clone size: .
V gene: TRBV5-1
J gene: TRBJ2-1
CDR3 DNA: TGCGCCAGCAGCTTGTGGACGCCCTACAATGAGCAGTTCTTC
CDR3 protein: CASSLWTPYNEQFF

D gene: .
clone size: .
V gene: TRBV11-2
J gene: TRBJ2-7
CDR3 DNA: TGTGCCAGCAGGCCTATATCAGGGGCTCCCTACGAGCAGTACTTC
CDR3 protein: CASRPISGAPYEQYF

D gene: .
clone size: once
V gene: TRBV28
J gene: TRBJ2-5
CDR3 DNA: TGTGCCAGCATGGAATTTAGCAAAGAGACCCAGTACTTC
CDR3 protein: CASMEFSKETQYF

D gene: .
clone size: .
V gene: TRBV7-2
J gene: TRBJ1-2
CDR3 DNA: TGTGCCAGCAGCCCTCGGGCAGGTAGCTACACCTTC
CDR3 protein: CASSPRAGSYTF

D gene: TRBD2
clone size: .
V gene: TRBV7-9
J gene: TRBJ2-7
CDR3 DNA: TGTGCCAGCAGCTCTACCACTAGCGGGAGGGCCCCCTACGAGCAGTACTTC
CDR3 protein: CASSSTTSGRAPYEQYF

D gene: TRBD2
clone size: .
V gene: TRBV19
J gene: TRBJ2-3
CDR3 DNA: TGTGCCAGTAGTCCGCTAGCGGGGATGACAGATACGCAGTATTTT
CDR3 protein: CASSPLAGMTDTQYF

D gene: .
clone size: .
V gene: TRBV7-9
J gene: TRBJ2-7
CDR3 DNA: TGTGCCAGCAGCCCCCCCCGGGGCAACTACGAGCAGTACTTC
CDR3 protein: CASSPPRGNYEQYF

D gene: TRBD2
clone size: .
V gene: TRBV6-5
J gene: TRBJ2-7
CDR3 DNA: TGTGCCAGCAGTTACTTTGCGGGGGTTGAGCAGTACTTC
CDR3 protein: CASSYFAGVEQYF

D gene: TRBD2
clone size: .
V gene: TRBV14
J gene: TRBJ2-1
CDR3 DNA: TGTGCCAGCAGTCTAAGCGGGAGGACCTACAATGAGCAGTTCTTC
CDR3 protein: CASSLSGRTYNEQFF

D gene: TRBD1
clone size: .
V gene: TRBV25-1
J gene: TRBJ1-2
CDR3 DNA: TGTGCCAGCAGGCCCTCGGGACAGCGCTTCTATGGCTACACCTTC
CDR3 protein: CASRPSGQRFYGYTF